Each of the 5 T cell receptor beta chains below was sequenced from the same sample in a study of cytotoxic CD8 clonotypes in ibrutinib-treated CLL (dated by TCRdb to the early 2020s). This specimen's time point label, per the study, means: 12 months on ibrutinib. Library prep was done by the immunoSEQ multiplex PCR assay. Here the immuneACCESS table is served through TCRdb, limited to in-frame sequences with V and J called. Missing clones are a known gap in these copies; in checked studies unresolved V genes cover under half, and the rest lacks a known reason. The sample has approximately 190,000 clones on record, nearly 80% of them singletons. The ten largest clones represent roughly an eighth of the sample. Sequencing used PBMCs, obtained after 12 months of ibrutinib treatment. The origin of the receptors is a human donor with chronic lymphocytic leukemia.

This clone has a handful of counts. V and J are TRBV6-4 and TRBJ1-1; perhaps TRBD1 as D (6 bases). Germline V CDR1 and CDR2: MRHNA, SNTAGT. This CDR3 is 12 amino acids long. Between the trimmed V and J ends, which lost 0 bases and 10 bases, there was a span of 9 bases. DNA for the CDR3: TGTGCCAGCAGTGACTCGAGGGGGGCAGCTTTCTTT. This translates into CASSDSRGAAFF.

Here the CDR3 reads CASRLGVTDTQYF. As DNA, the CDR3 is TGTGCCAGCAGGCTGGGAGTCACAGATACGCAGTATTTT. V and J are TRBV28 and TRBJ2-3, with D perhaps matching TRBD2 (5 bases). Germline CDR1 reads MDHEN; CDR2 reads SYDVKM. Trimming took 6 bases from V and 2 from J, leaving 9 bases between them. The CDR3 covers 13 residues.

Note on this clone: This same CDR3 is encoded by further DNA sequences in the sample. The chain links TRBV6-5 to TRBJ1-5, with D hard to call. The CDR3 length is 13 residues. Deletions cut 2 bases from V and 6 bases from J, with 8 bases between. Germline CDR1 reads MNHEY; CDR2 reads SVGAGI. The chain's CDR3 is CASSYNPGQPQHF. CDR3 sequence (DNA): TGTGCCAGCAGTTACAACCCCGGTCAGCCCCAGCATTTT.

CDR3 DNA: TGTGCCAGCCGACTACAGGGGCGGGTCGGGGAGCTGTTTTTT. This sequence encodes CASRLQGRVGELFF. The rearrangement joins TRBV6-6 to TRBJ2-2, with 7 bases fitting TRBD1. V lost 8 bases and J lost 7; bases outside the gene matches: 10. The CDR3 sequence is 14 residues long. Germline values: CDR1 MNHNY, CDR2 SVGAGI (reference sequence).

This clone has more than one count but fewer than ten. The rearrangement joins TRBV10-3 to TRBJ2-5; no clear D. This CDR3 region has 16 residues. CDR1 and CDR2 (germline): ENHRY, SYGVKD. Trimming removed 8 bases from V and 1 base from J, with 20 bases in between. The CDR3 nucleotides are TGTGCCATCTCTAAGGACCCGCGGATACTCCAAGAGACCCAGTACTTC. Translation gives CAISKDPRILQETQYF.